This TCR beta chain stems from a study of cytomegalovirus exposure and HLA in healthy donors. It was with 60 Vbeta and 13 Jbeta primers that the PCR ran. Produced via immunoSEQ multiplex PCR; TCRdb's table is partial and in-frame only. The data show about 130,000 clones, with 6.5% to 9.5% seen just once and 4.5% to 7% held by the top ten. J lost 2 bases, V lost 3 bases, and 3 bases had no gene match. CDR1 and CDR2 (germline): LNHNV, YYDKDF (reference sequence). The CDR3 loop spans 15 amino acids. The clonotype comes from a man aged 40-49 years in good health and CMV-seronegative. The sequenced material came from PBMCs. This sequence joins TRBV15 and TRBJ2-1; 8 bases match TRBD2. The CDR3 spells CATSSTSGAYNEQFF. The CDR3, as DNA: TGTGCCACCAGCAGTACTAGCGGAGCCTACAATGAGCAGTTCTTC.